Below are 28 T cell receptor beta chains sequenced from a single sample in a study of T cell clonality in common variable immunodeficiency. The assay was immunoSEQ multiplex PCR, and TCRdb's table has in-frame clones only and misses some. Singletons are absent from the sample, which has 25,000 to 35,000 clones. Sequenced: peripheral blood mononuclear cells. The receptors here all came from a person aged 18 to 70 in good health.

This clone was seen many times. Coverage ceases 3 residues before the CDR3 finishes, and the germline J gene fills in the end. The V and J genes are TRBV19 and TRBJ2-1; no clear D gene. V lost 3 bases, J lost 4 bases, and 7 bases lay in between. CDR1 is LNHDA and CDR2 is SQIVND in the germline V gene (reference sequence). The CDR3 extends over 13 amino acids. The sequenced CDR3 bases are TGTGCCAGTAGTATTCGGGTTTACAATGAG. Translation: CASSIRVYNE. The full-length CDR3 reads as CASSIRVYNEQFF.

About this clone itself: The CDR3 goes on 3 residues after the read ends, and that part is filled in from the germline J gene. This chain links TRBV11-1 with TRBJ2-1; 11 bases map to TRBD2. V was pared by 3 bases and J by 6 bases, with 1 base of the junction left unmatched. CDR3 length equals 14 residues. Germline V gene sequence: CDR1 SGHAT, CDR2 FQDESV (reference sequence). Partial CDR3 DNA: TGTGCCAGCAGCTTTAGCGGGAGGGCCAATGAG. Protein product: CASSFSGRANE. The whole CDR3 sequence is CASSFSGRANEQFF.

Remarks on this clone: The read finishes 3 residues shy of the CDR3 end, and the germline J gene is used to complete it. The chain employs TRBV20-1 and TRBJ2-1; perhaps TRBD2 as D (6 bases). The CDR3 contains 16 residues. V was pared by 0 bases and J by 1 base, with 13 bases between. CDR1 is DFQATT, CDR2 SNEGSKA, per germline (reference sequence). The part of the CDR3 DNA that was read is TGCAGTGCTAGAGAAGGTCCGCGGGGATCCTACAATGAG. It yields the protein CSAREGPRGSYNE. The CDR3 in full is CSAREGPRGSYNEQFF.

This clone was recorded many times. The missing CDR3 end, 3 residues past where the read stops, is filled in from the germline J gene. The genes are TRBV5-6 and TRBJ2-1, with D hard to call. The CDR3 length is 13 residues. CDR1 SGHDT and CDR2 YYEEEE come from the germline V gene. Between the trimmed V and J ends, which lost 1 base and 7 bases, there was a span of 9 bases. This chain's CDR3 is CASSLSSRNEQFF. The CDR3 DNA, read in part, is TGTGCCAGCAGCTTGTCTTCGAGGAATGAG.

As regards this clone: The CDR3 extends 3 residues past the end of the read, so its final part is completed from the germline J gene. J is TRBJ2-7 and V is TRBV30, with 7 bases aligning to TRBD2. This CDR3 has 13 amino acids. Unmatched junction bases numbered 5, after V lost 0 bases and J lost 6 bases. The germline V gene has CDR1 GTSNPN and CDR2 SVGIG (reference sequence). The CDR3 DNA, read in part, is TGTGCCTGGAGTGTACGACTAGCTAGCGAG. Protein product: CAWSVRLASE. The whole CDR3 protein is CAWSVRLASEQYF.

This clone was picked up a small number of times. The read ends 3 residues shy of where the CDR3 ends; the end is completed using the germline J gene. The V call is TRBV7-3, the J call TRBJ2-2; 7 nucleotides line up with TRBD1. The CDR3 spans 15 residues. CDR1 is SGHTA, CDR2 FQGTGA, per germline. The CDR3 loop reads CASSSGTAFNSPLFF. Incomplete CDR3 DNA: TGTGCCAGCAGCTCCGGGACAGCGTTTAATTCACCG.

Incomplete CDR3 DNA: TGTGCCAGCAGCTTCCGGGGGTCTAATGAAAAA. Its translation is CASSFRGSNEK. The entire CDR3 protein reads CASSFRGSNEKLFF. The rearrangement uses TRBV7-9 and TRBJ1-4; possible D gene TRBD1, 5 bases. The DNA ends 3 residues before the CDR3 does, and the rest of the CDR3 is filled in from the germline J gene. Trimming took 3 bases from V and 3 from J, leaving 8 bases between them. The CDR3 is 14 amino acids. Germline assignment: CDR1 SEHNR and CDR2 FQNEAQ (reference sequence).

Details on this clone: The CDR3 end is not reached by the read, which stops 3 residues before it; the germline J gene fills it in. The J gene is TRBJ2-1, the V gene TRBV7-8, with D perhaps matching TRBD2 (5 bases). CDR1 and CDR2 (germline): SGHVS, FQNEAQ. The CDR3 is 14 residues long. V was clipped by 1 base and J by 1 base, with 5 bases between them. CDR3 DNA, as far as it was read: TGTGCCAGCAGCTTAGAGCGGTCCTACAATGAG. Its translation: CASSLERSYNE. The full CDR3 sequence reads CASSLERSYNEQFF.

In its sample, this clone was seen many times. The read halts 3 residues ahead of the CDR3 end, with the missing end drawn from the germline J gene. The chain links TRBV5-1 to TRBJ1-3, with D unclear. V was shortened by 3 bases and J by 0 bases, with 10 bases between the two germline ends. In germline, CDR1 is SGHRS, CDR2 YFSETQ. CDR3 size: 15 residues. The CDR3 region is CASSSTATSGNTIYF. CDR3 DNA (partial): TGCGCCAGCAGCTCAACAGCTACCTCTGGAAACACC.

Concerning this clone itself: The read halts 3 residues ahead of the CDR3 end, with the missing end drawn from the germline J gene. The gene calls are TRBV7-9 and TRBJ2-2, with TRBD1 as a possible D gene (5 bases). The CDR3 is 14 residues long. The germline gives CDR1 SEHNR, CDR2 FQNEAQ (reference sequence). Incomplete CDR3 DNA: TGTGCCGGTCTAAGCTCGACTGGGGCCAACGTG. Residues: CAGLSSTGANV. The CDR3, in full, reads CAGLSSTGANVLFF.

In its sample, this clone was seen many times. The read ends 3 residues early relative to the CDR3; the germline J gene fills the gap. J is TRBJ2-3 and V is TRBV10-3, with 7 bases matching TRBD2. Trimming cost V 6 bases and J 6 bases; bases outside gene matches: 9. The germline gives CDR1 ENHRY, CDR2 SYGVKD. The CDR3 is made up of 14 amino acids. The CDR3 bases that were read are TGTGCCATCAGGTCGAGCGGGACGGGGGATACG. It encodes CAIRSSGTGDT. The whole CDR3 sequence reads CAIRSSGTGDTQYF.

Worth noting for this clone: With the read ending 3 residues before the CDR3 end, the germline J gene is used to fill in that end. V is TRBV29-1 and J is TRBJ2-1; 8 nucleotides align to TRBD1. The trim removed 3 bases at V and 0 bases at J, leaving 7 bases unmatched. CDR3 size: 16 residues. Germline CDR1 SQVTM, CDR2 ANQGSEA. The CDR3 protein is CSVEGGQGLSYNEQFF. The CDR3 DNA, read in part, is TGCAGCGTTGAGGGCGGACAGGGTCTCTCCTACAATGAG.

This clone was counted only a few times. The junction and the germline gene differ at one end; a read error may be behind it. Coverage ceases 3 residues before the CDR3 finishes, and the germline J gene fills in the end. V gene TRBV7-9 combines with J gene TRBJ2-7; D perhaps matches TRBD2 (5 bases). The CDR3 has 11 amino acids. From germline, CDR1 is SEHNR and CDR2 FQNEAQ (reference sequence). The CDR3 DNA, read in part, is TGTTCCAGCAGCTTCGGGGTCGAG. Its protein product is CSSSFGVE. In full, the CDR3 is CSSSFGVEQYF.

This clone was observed at least ten times. The read stops 3 residues short of the end of the CDR3; the missing end is completed from the germline J gene. This sequence joins TRBV5-1 and TRBJ2-3; 8 bases are shared with TRBD2. Germline lookup yields CDR1 SGHRS and CDR2 YFSETQ. This CDR3 is 14 amino acids long. CDR3 region: CASSLEEASGTQYF. The sequenced CDR3 bases are TGCGCCAGCAGCTTGGAAGAAGCTAGCGGGACG.

This clone was seen ten or more times. The missing CDR3 end, 3 residues past where the read stops, is filled in from the germline J gene. The chain combines TRBV2 with TRBJ1-1, with 8 bases matching TRBD1. The CDR3 has 15 residues. The V segment lost 5 bases and the J segment 7 bases; nucleotides outside the gene matches: 12. Looked up from germline, CDR1 is SNHLY and CDR2 is FYNNEI. CDR3 sequence: CASSFPGQASNEAFF. CDR3 DNA (partial): TGTGCCAGCAGTTTCCCGGGACAGGCCTCCAATGAA.

This clone appeared many times. The missing CDR3 end, 3 residues past where the read stops, is filled in from the germline J gene. The J gene is TRBJ1-2, the V gene TRBV19; possible D gene TRBD1, 5 bases. The CDR3 consists of 15 residues. The germline gives CDR1 LNHDA, CDR2 SQIVND (reference sequence). Trimming removed 1 base at V and 2 bases at J, with 11 bases between. The CDR3 protein is CASSIGLGANYGYTF. The part of the CDR3 DNA that was read is TGTGCCAGTAGTATAGGTCTTGGGGCCAACTATGGC.

At least ten counts were recorded for this clone. Coverage ceases 3 residues before the CDR3 finishes, and the germline J gene fills in the end. The genes are TRBV19 and TRBJ2-2; 9 nucleotides line up with TRBD2. The CDR3 has 17 amino acids. Germline CDR1 and CDR2: LNHDA and SQIVND (reference sequence). V dropped 7 bases and J dropped 3; count of bases not matched to a gene: 12. The CDR3 reads CASNMGSGRGDTGELFF. The DNA read from the CDR3 is TGTGCCAGTAACATGGGTAGCGGGAGAGGGGACACCGGGGAG.

The table lists this clone with many counts. Read sequence stops 3 residues before the CDR3 end, and the germline J gene provides the missing end. The chain links TRBV6-1 to TRBJ2-7; D unclear. The germline V gene has CDR1 MNHNS and CDR2 SASEGT. The CDR3 is made up of 12 amino acids. Trimming cost V 4 bases and J 2 bases, with 6 bases left between them. The covered CDR3 bases are TGTGCCAGCAGTGTACAGACCTACGAG. Translation: CASSVQTYE. The complete CDR3 reads CASSVQTYEQYF.

This clone was seen many times. With the read ending 3 residues before the CDR3 end, the germline J gene is used to fill in that end. The chain couples TRBV7-3 to TRBJ1-1; no clear D. The length of the CDR3 is 10 residues. Germline V gene data show CDR1 as SGHTA and CDR2 as FQGTGA. The CDR3 bases that were read are TGTGCCAGCAGTCTATACGAA. It is translated as CASSLYE. The entire CDR3 sequence reads CASSLYEAFF. Based on the CDR3 plus reference TRBV7-3 and TRBJ1-1, the full variable domain is GAGVSQTPSNKVTEKGKYVELRCDPISGHTALYWYRQSLGQGPEFLIYFQGTGAADDSGLPNDRFFAVRPEGSVSTLKIQRTERGDSAVYLCASSLYEAFFGQGTRLTVV.

In this sample, this clone turned up many times. The CDR3 bases that were read are TGTGCCTGGAGTGTGGGGCGGAATACTTTGTCCTACAATGAG. This gives the protein CAWSVGRNTLSYNE. The whole CDR3 reads CAWSVGRNTLSYNEQFF. The chain carries TRBV30 and TRBJ2-1; weak D call: TRBD1 (5 bases). The read is 3 residues too short to cover the CDR3 end, so that end is filled in from the germline J gene. V lost 0 bases and J 1 base, leaving 16 bases between the germline ends. This CDR3 region has 17 residues. Germline CDR1 reads GTSNPN; CDR2 reads SVGIG (reference sequence).

This clone was counted many times. With the read ending 3 residues before the CDR3 end, the germline J gene is used to fill in that end. The V call is TRBV29-1, the J call TRBJ2-2; TRBD1 matches 8 bases. There are 13 residues in the CDR3. In germline, CDR1 is SQVTM, CDR2 ANQGSEA. CDR3 in amino acids: CSVLTGGGKKLFF. Incomplete CDR3 DNA: TGCAGCGTTCTAACAGGGGGAGGAAAAAAG.

In this sample, this clone turned up many times. The CDR3 is cut off 3 residues early in the read; its end comes from the germline J gene. This sequence joins TRBV24-1 and TRBJ2-3, with a tentative D call TRBD1 (5 bases). The CDR3 is 15 residues long. Germline CDR1 reads KGHDR; CDR2 reads SFDVKD. V was pared by 3 bases and J by 0 bases, with 9 bases between. The part of the CDR3 DNA that was read is TGTGCCACCAGTGATCAACAGGACAGCACAGATACG. This codes for CATSDQQDSTDT. The whole CDR3 region reads CATSDQQDSTDTQYF.

In this sample, this clone turned up many times. The read terminates 3 residues ahead of where the CDR3 ends, so the germline J gene completes it. The rearrangement links TRBV16 to TRBJ2-4, with TRBD1 matching over 9 bases. The J segment lost 9 bases and the V segment lost 6 bases, leaving 6 bases of the junction unmatched. Looked up from germline, CDR1 is KGHSY and CDR2 is FQNENV. The CDR3 contains 13 residues. The DNA read from the CDR3 is TGTGCCAGCAGTGGACACAGGGGGCGCATT. Protein product: CASSGHRGRI. The full CDR3 is CASSGHRGRIQYF.

At least ten counts were recorded for this clone. The CDR3 end falls 3 residues outside the read, so it is completed with the germline J gene. The V call is TRBV19, the J call TRBJ2-3; TRBD2 matches at 8 bases. The CDR3 sequence is 15 residues long. Germline V gene sequence: CDR1 LNHDA, CDR2 SQIVND (reference sequence). Trimming cost V 7 bases and J 2 bases; bases outside gene matches: 8. The CDR3 sequence: CASKISGSNTDTQYF. The DNA read from the CDR3 is TGTGCCAGTAAAATCAGCGGGAGTAACACAGATACG.

There are many counts of this clone. The CDR3 goes on 3 residues after the read ends, and that part is filled in from the germline J gene. The rearrangement joins TRBV5-1 to TRBJ2-2; no clear D. In germline, CDR1 is SGHRS, CDR2 YFSETQ. Trimming left V 4 bases short and J 4 bases short, with 5 bases between. The CDR3 runs to 12 residues. This CDR3 reads CASSRATGELFF. CDR3 bases read: TGCGCCAGCAGCCGAGCCACCGGGGAG.

This clone was seen ten or more times. The read comes to an end 3 residues before the CDR3 does, leaving the germline J gene to fill in the end. The chain carries TRBV10-1 and TRBJ2-7; tentatively, D is TRBD2 (6 bases). The CDR3 has 14 residues. Germline V CDR1 and CDR2: WNHNN, SYGVQD (reference sequence). The V end lost 6 bases, the J end lost 1 base, and 13 bases lay between the germline ends. CDR3 DNA (partial): TGCGCCAGCAGCCTTAGCGGAGATTCCTACGAG. This gives the protein CASSLSGDSYE. Given in full, the CDR3 is CASSLSGDSYEQYF.

Many counts were recorded for this clone. The read finishes 3 residues shy of the CDR3 end, and the germline J gene is used to complete it. The V gene is TRBV19, the J gene TRBJ2-7; TRBD1 is a possible D gene (5 bases). V was cut by 8 bases and J by 1 base, with 12 bases left in between. Looked up from germline, CDR1 is LNHDA and CDR2 is SQIVND (reference sequence). The CDR3 is 13 residues long. The CDR3 protein is CASAFGASYEQYF. The DNA read from the CDR3 is TGTGCCAGTGCCTTTGGGGCTTCCTACGAG.

This clone was seen many times. The CDR3 end is not reached by the read, which stops 3 residues before it; the germline J gene fills it in. V is TRBV4-1 and J is TRBJ1-5; D unresolved. This CDR3 region has 14 residues. V gave up 0 bases and J gave up 1 base, with 4 bases separating them. Germline-derived CDR1 and CDR2 are MGHRA and YSYEKL. This CDR3 reads CASSQDRSNQPQHF. The part of the CDR3 DNA that was read is TGCGCCAGCAGCCAAGATCGGAGCAATCAGCCC.